A single sample is the source of the 20 T cell receptor beta chains below, sequenced in a study of blood T cell repertoires in COVID-19. The repertoire was sequenced with immunoSEQ multiplex PCR; TCRdb's copy has only in-frame clones and lacks some. The table lists approximately 200,000 clones, approximately 84% of them singletons. The sample was PBMCs or T cells enriched from blood (not recorded which). The receptor set was obtained from a man aged 40-49 years who had recovered from COVID-19.

The sample holds a few counts of this clone. The CDR3 nucleotides read TGCGCCAGCAGCCAAGAAGTGGGACAGGCCTCGTATGGCTACACCTTC. It is translated as CASSQEVGQASYGYTF. This chain connects TRBV4-3 to TRBJ1-2; TRBD1 matches 8 bases. CDR3 size: 16 residues. CDR1 and CDR2 from the germline V gene are LGHNA and YSLEER. The V gene end was trimmed by 0 bases and the J gene end by 5 bases; junction bases not matched to a gene: 8.

The chain links TRBV9 to TRBJ2-5; TRBD2 is a possible D gene (7 bases). Between the trimmed V and J ends, which lost 4 bases and 1 base, there was a span of 14 bases. This CDR3 contains 15 residues. The germline CDR1 and CDR2 sequences are SGDLS and YYNGEE. The CDR3: CASSSYGGPQETQYF. DNA for the CDR3: TGTGCCAGCAGCTCATACGGGGGGCCCCAAGAGACCCAGTACTTC.

This clone has a single count. CDR3 sequence: CARGAPKSSYNEQFF. The CDR3 coding sequence is TGTGCCAGGGGGGCTCCAAAGAGCTCCTACAATGAGCAGTTCTTC. The chain uses TRBV21-1 and TRBJ2-1; the listed D gene, TRBD1, was not tested against the DNA. TRBV21-1 is a known pseudogene. The CDR3 is 15 amino acids.

The chain joins TRBV5-1 to TRBJ1-6, with TRBD1 identical over 9 bases. The CDR3 is made up of 17 amino acids. With V trimmed by 0 bases and J by 6 bases, 7 bases remained unmatched. Germline V CDR1 and CDR2: SGHRS, YFSETQ. This chain's CDR3 is CASSLEGQGIINSPLHF. DNA for the CDR3: TGCGCCAGCAGCTTGGAGGGACAGGGAATAATTAATTCACCCCTCCACTTT.

V and J are TRBV7-9 and TRBJ1-4, with 9 bases that match TRBD1. This CDR3 has 14 amino acids. CDR1 is SEHNR and CDR2 is FQNEAQ in the germline V gene (reference sequence). V lost 2 bases and J lost 8; bases outside the gene matches: 3. CDR3 protein: CASSLTGGNEKLFF. In DNA form, the CDR3 reads TGTGCCAGCAGCTTAACAGGGGGCAACGAAAAACTGTTTTTT.

This chain joins TRBV7-9 and TRBJ1-3, with D hard to call. Trimming removed 5 bases at V and 4 bases at J, with 6 bases between. The CDR3 extends over 12 amino acids. CDR1 is SEHNR, CDR2 FQNEAQ, per germline (reference sequence). The DNA for the CDR3 is TGTGCCAGCAGCCTCGTGGGAAACACCATATATTTT. It codes for CASSLVGNTIYF. The entire variable domain, with the rest obtained from reference TRBV7-9 and TRBJ1-3, is as follows: DTGVSQNPRHKITKRGQNVTFRCDPISEHNRLYWYRQTLGQGPEFLTYFQNEAQLEKSRLLSDRFSAERPKGSFSTLEIQRTEQGDSAMYLCASSLVGNTIYFGEGSWLTVV.

V and J are TRBV5-1 and TRBJ1-1; D is undetermined. The CDR3 is made up of 17 amino acids. V was shortened by 4 bases and J by 5 bases, with 24 bases between the two germline ends. The germline gives CDR1 SGHRS, CDR2 YFSETQ. The CDR3: CASSQPGGLTLGTEAFF. The CDR3 region has the DNA TGCGCCAGCAGCCAACCCGGAGGCTTAACCCTGGGGACTGAAGCTTTCTTT.

The chain recombines TRBV5-1 with TRBJ2-1; 7 bases line up with TRBD1. The CDR3 runs to 14 residues. Trimming cost V 0 bases and J 8 bases; bases outside gene matches: 5. The germline V gene has CDR1 SGHRS and CDR2 YFSETQ. CDR3 in DNA: TGCGCCAGCAGCTTGGGGGACAGAATGGATGAGCAGTTCTTC. Its translation: CASSLGDRMDEQFF. Full variable domain (outside the CDR3, taken from reference TRBV5-1 and TRBJ2-1): KAGVTQTPRYLIKTRGQQVTLSCSPISGHRSVSWYQQTPGQGLQFLFEYFSETQRNKGNFPGRFSGRQFSNSRSEMNVSTLELGDSALYLCASSLGDRMDEQFFGPGTRLTVL.

The chain is built from TRBV3-1 (or the pseudogene TRBV3-2) and TRBJ1-2, with TRBD1 matching over 7 bases. Germline V CDR1 and CDR2: LGHDT, YNNKEL (reference sequence). This CDR3 is built from 13 residues. With V trimmed by 2 bases and J by 7 bases, 4 bases remained unmatched. The CDR3 reads CASSQTQGGGYTF. In DNA, the CDR3 is TGTGCCAGCAGCCAAACGCAGGGGGGTGGCTACACCTTC.

This chain uses TRBV7-2 with TRBJ2-3; no clear D gene. Looked up from germline, CDR1 is SGHTA and CDR2 is FQGNSA. The germline V and J ends were trimmed by 5 bases and 1 base, with 13 bases remaining between them. The CDR3 has 15 residues. The DNA for the CDR3 is TGTGCCAGCAGCCTACCTGTTGCGGGCACAGATACGCAGTATTTT. It encodes CASSLPVAGTDTQYF.

A note on this clone: The CDR3 does not close with the conserved phenylalanine or tryptophan, likely indicating a read error. The DNA is omitted, as the CDR3 cannot be located on it reliably, and the CDR3 follows TCRdb's listing. The chain is built from TRBV5-8 and TRBJ1-6; the table's D call, TRBD1, has no DNA check behind it. CDR1 is SGHTS and CDR2 is YDEGEE in the germline V gene. Termini included, the CDR3 measures 13 amino acids. CDR3 residues: CASSLVQGIVPFV.

A remark on this clone: The junction does not match germline at one end; this may be a read error. The chain uses TRBV29-1 and TRBJ2-3; 13 bases are a match to TRBD2. This CDR3 is built from 17 residues. Germline V gene sequence: CDR1 SQVTM, CDR2 ANQGSEA. The CDR3 is CTVVGLAGPKGSDTQYF. The CDR3, as DNA: TGCACCGTTGTGGGACTAGCGGGACCAAAGGGGTCAGATACGCAGTATTTT.

The chain uses TRBV6-2 or TRBV6-3 and TRBJ2-2; tentative D call: TRBD1 (5 bases). The CDR3 runs 15 residues. V was clipped by 0 bases and J by 7 bases, with 12 bases between them. The germline V gene encodes CDR1 MNHEY and CDR2 SVGEGT. CDR3 bases: TGTGCCAGCAGTTACTCGCCCAAAGGGGTCGGGGAGCTGTTTTTT. This sequence encodes CASSYSPKGVGELFF.

The CDR3 loop reads CASSPPQTFYNEQFF. The CDR3 nucleotides are TGTGCCAGCAGCCCCCCTCAGACTTTCTACAATGAGCAGTTCTTC. The genes are TRBV5-4 and TRBJ2-1, with D unresolved. Looked up from germline, CDR1 is SGHNT and CDR2 is YYREEE (reference sequence). V shed 4 bases and J shed 3 bases, with 14 bases lying between them. CDR3 size: 15 residues.

This rearrangement joins TRBV4-1 to TRBJ1-1, with no clear D. Germline lookup yields CDR1 MGHRA and CDR2 YSYEKL. The CDR3 has 13 amino acids. V shed 4 bases and J shed 3 bases, with 9 bases lying between them. The CDR3 nucleotides are TGCGCCAGCAGCCTTGGTCGAGACACTGAAGCTTTCTTT. Amino acids: CASSLGRDTEAFF.

The chain employs TRBV3-1 (or the pseudogene TRBV3-2) and TRBJ2-5, with a tentative D call TRBD1 (5 bases). Per the germline V gene, CDR1 is LGHDT and CDR2 is YNNKEL (reference sequence). V lost 1 base, J lost 4 bases, and 7 bases lay in between. The CDR3 is 13 residues long. The CDR3 spells CASSQARAETQYF. CDR3 coding DNA: TGTGCCAGCAGCCAAGCCAGGGCAGAGACCCAGTACTTC.

The V gene is TRBV11-2, the J gene TRBJ2-2, with D possibly TRBD1 on 5 matching bases. The germline V and J ends were trimmed by 4 bases and 2 bases, with 11 bases remaining between them. The CDR3 is 15 residues long. The germline gives CDR1 SGHAT, CDR2 FQNNGV. CDR3 bases: TGTGCCAGCAGCTCGCTACAGGTTAACACCGGGGAGCTGTTTTTT. Amino acid sequence: CASSSLQVNTGELFF.

J is TRBJ1-2 and V is TRBV27, with 9 bases that match TRBD1. Germline values: CDR1 MNHEY, CDR2 SMNVEV (reference sequence). With V trimmed by 3 bases and J by 2 bases, 10 bases remained unmatched. The CDR3 length is 17 residues. CDR3 sequence: CASSFASTGGTNYGYTF. CDR3 DNA: TGTGCCAGCAGTTTTGCATCTACAGGGGGCACGAACTATGGCTACACCTTC.

V is TRBV2 and J is TRBJ1-3, with no clear D. This CDR3 contains 15 residues. CDR1 and CDR2 (germline): SNHLY, FYNNEI. V was clipped by 8 bases and J by 0 bases, with 14 bases between them. This CDR3 is CASGWEPYSGNTIYF. The CDR3 nucleotides read TGTGCCAGCGGGTGGGAGCCCTACTCTGGAAACACCATATATTTT. Full variable domain (rest looked up from reference TRBV2 and TRBJ1-3): EPEVTQTPSHQVTQMGQEVILRCVPISNHLYFYWYRQILGQKVEFLVSFYNNEISEKSEIFDDQFSVERPDGSNFTLKIRSTKLEDSAMYFCASGWEPYSGNTIYFGEGSWLTVV.

The chain has TRBV29-1 and TRBJ1-2, with a possible D match to TRBD1 (6 bases). This CDR3 region has 14 residues. V was pared by 0 bases and J by 8 bases, with 16 bases between. Germline CDR1 reads SQVTM; CDR2 reads ANQGSEA. CDR3 coding DNA: TGCAGCGTTGAAGAGTTAGGGGGAGTGGGGGGCTACACCTTC. It is translated as CSVEELGGVGGYTF. The variable domain in full, with the rest retrieved from reference TRBV29-1 and TRBJ1-2, is SAVISQKPSRDICQRGTSLTIQCQVDSQVTMMFWYRQQPGQSLTLIATANQGSEATYESGFVIDKFPISRPNLTFSTLTVSNMSPEDSSIYLCSVEELGGVGGYTFGSGTRLTVV.